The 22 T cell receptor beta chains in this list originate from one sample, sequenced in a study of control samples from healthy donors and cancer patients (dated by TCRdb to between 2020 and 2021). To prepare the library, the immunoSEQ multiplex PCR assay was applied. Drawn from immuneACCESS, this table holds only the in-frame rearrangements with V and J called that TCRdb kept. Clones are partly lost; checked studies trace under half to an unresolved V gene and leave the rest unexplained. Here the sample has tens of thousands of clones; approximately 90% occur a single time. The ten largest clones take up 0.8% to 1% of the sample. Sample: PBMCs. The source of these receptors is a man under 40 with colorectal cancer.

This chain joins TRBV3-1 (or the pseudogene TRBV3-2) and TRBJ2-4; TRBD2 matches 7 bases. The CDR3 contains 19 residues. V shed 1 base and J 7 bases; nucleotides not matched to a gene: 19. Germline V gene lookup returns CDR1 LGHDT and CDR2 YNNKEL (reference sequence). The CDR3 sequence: CASSQAGPEWGLSINIQYF. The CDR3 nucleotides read TGTGCCAGCAGCCAAGCAGGGCCGGAATGGGGACTATCAATCAACATTCAGTACTTC.

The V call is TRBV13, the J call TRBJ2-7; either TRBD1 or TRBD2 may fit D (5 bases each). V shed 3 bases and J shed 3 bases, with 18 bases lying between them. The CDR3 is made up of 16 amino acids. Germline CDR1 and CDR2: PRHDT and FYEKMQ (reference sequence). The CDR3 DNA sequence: TGTGCCAGCAGCTTGTCGCCCGGGACCAACAACTACGAGCAGTACTTC. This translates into CASSLSPGTNNYEQYF.

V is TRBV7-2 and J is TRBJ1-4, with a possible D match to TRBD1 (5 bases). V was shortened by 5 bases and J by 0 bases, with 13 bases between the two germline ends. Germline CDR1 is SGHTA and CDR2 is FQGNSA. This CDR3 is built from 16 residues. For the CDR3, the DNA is TGTGCCAGCAGCCTATCACGGGGACCAACTAATGAAAAACTGTTTTTT. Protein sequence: CASSLSRGPTNEKLFF.

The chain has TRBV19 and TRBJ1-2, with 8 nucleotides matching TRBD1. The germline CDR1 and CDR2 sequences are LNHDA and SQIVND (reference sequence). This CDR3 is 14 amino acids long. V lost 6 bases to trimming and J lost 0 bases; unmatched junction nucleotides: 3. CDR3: CASRWDRTNYGYTF. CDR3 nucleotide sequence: TGTGCCAGTAGGTGGGACAGGACTAACTATGGCTACACCTTC.

DNA of the CDR3: TGCGCCAGCAGCTTGGTTGGGGGACTAGCGAACACCGGGGAGCTGTTTTTT. Its translation: CASSLVGGLANTGELFF. The chain combines TRBV5-1 with TRBJ2-2; 8 bases align to TRBD2. V lost 0 bases to trimming and J lost 0 bases; unmatched junction nucleotides: 4. The CDR3 totals 17 residues. CDR1 is SGHRS and CDR2 is YFSETQ in the germline V gene.

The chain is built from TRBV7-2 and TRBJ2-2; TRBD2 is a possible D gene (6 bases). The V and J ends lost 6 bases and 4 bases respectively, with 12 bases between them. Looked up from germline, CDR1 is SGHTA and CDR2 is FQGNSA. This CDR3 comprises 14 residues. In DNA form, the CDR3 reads TGTGCCAGCAGGCCATCTAGCGCCACCGGGGAGCTGTTTTTT. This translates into CASRPSSATGELFF.

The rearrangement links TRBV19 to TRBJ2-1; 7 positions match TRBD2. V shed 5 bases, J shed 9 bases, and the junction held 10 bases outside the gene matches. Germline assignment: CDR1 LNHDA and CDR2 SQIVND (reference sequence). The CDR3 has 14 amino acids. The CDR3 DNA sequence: TGTGCCAGTAGTGGAGGACTAGGGGCGGCTGAGCAGTTCTTC. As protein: CASSGGLGAAEQFF.

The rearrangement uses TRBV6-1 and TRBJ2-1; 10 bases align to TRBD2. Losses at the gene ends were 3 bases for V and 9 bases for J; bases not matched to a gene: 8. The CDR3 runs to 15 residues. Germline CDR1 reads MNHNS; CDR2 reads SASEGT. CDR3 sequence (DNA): TGTGCCAGCAGTGAGAATAGCGGGGGGATAGGTGAGCAGTTCTTC. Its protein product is CASSENSGGIGEQFF.

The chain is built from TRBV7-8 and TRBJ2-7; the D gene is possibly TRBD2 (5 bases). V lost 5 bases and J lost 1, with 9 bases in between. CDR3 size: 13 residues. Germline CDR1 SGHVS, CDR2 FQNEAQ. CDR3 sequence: CASSPRGSYEQYF. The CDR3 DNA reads TGTGCCAGCAGCCCCCGAGGGTCCTACGAGCAGTACTTC.

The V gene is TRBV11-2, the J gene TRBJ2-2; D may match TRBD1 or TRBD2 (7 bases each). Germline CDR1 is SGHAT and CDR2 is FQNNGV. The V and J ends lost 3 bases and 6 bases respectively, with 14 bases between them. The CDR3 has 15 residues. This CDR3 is CASSLPRGGAGELFF. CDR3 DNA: TGTGCCAGCAGCTTGCCCAGGGGGGGAGCCGGGGAGCTGTTTTTT.

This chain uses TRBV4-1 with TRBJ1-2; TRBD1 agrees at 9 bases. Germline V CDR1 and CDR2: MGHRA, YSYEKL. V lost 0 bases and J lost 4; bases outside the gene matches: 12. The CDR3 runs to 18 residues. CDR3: CASSQDWDREPHTYGYTF. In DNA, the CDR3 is TGCGCCAGCAGCCAAGACTGGGACAGGGAGCCCCACACCTATGGCTACACCTTC.

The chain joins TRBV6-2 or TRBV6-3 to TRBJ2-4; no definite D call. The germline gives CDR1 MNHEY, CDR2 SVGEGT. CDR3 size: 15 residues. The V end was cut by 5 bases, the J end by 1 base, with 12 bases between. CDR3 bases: TGTGCCAGCAGTATCCGAGCCGGCGCCAAAAACATTCAGTACTTC. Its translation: CASSIRAGAKNIQYF.

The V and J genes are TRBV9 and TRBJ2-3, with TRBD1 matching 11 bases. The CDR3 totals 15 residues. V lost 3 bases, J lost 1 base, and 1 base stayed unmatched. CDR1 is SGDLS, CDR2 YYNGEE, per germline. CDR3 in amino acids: CASSGGQGGTDTQYF. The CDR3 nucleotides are TGTGCCAGCAGCGGGGGACAGGGGGGCACAGATACGCAGTATTTT. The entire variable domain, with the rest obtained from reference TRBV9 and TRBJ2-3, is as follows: DSGVTQTPKHLITATGQRVTLRCSPRSGDLSVYWYQQSLDQGLQFLIQYYNGEERAKGNILERFSAQQFPDLHSELNLSSLELGDSALYFCASSGGQGGTDTQYFGPGTRLTVL.

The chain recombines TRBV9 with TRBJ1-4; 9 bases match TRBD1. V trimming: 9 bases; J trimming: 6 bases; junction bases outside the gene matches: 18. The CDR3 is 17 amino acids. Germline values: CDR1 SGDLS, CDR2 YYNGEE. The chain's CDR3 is CANTKQGACPSDEKLFF. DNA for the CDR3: TGTGCCAACACAAAACAGGGGGCCTGCCCTTCGGATGAAAAACTGTTTTTT.

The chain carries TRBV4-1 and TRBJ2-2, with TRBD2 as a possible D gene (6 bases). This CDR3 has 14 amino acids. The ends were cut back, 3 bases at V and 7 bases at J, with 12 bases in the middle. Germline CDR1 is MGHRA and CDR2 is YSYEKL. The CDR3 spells CASSQTRRGGELFF. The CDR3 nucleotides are TGCGCCAGCAGCCAGACGCGGAGGGGCGGGGAGCTGTTTTTT.

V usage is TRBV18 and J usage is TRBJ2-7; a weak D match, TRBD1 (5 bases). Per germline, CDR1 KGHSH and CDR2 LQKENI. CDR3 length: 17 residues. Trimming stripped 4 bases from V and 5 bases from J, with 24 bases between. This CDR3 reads CASSLTSVSGQAHEQYF. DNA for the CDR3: TGTGCCAGCTCACTAACTTCAGTGTCAGGGCAGGCTCACGAGCAGTACTTC.

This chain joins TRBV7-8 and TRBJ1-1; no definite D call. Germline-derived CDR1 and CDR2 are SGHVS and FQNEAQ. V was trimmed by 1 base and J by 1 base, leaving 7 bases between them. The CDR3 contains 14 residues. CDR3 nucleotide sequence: TGTGCCAGCAGCTTAGGCGGGTGGAACACTGAAGCTTTCTTT. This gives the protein CASSLGGWNTEAFF.

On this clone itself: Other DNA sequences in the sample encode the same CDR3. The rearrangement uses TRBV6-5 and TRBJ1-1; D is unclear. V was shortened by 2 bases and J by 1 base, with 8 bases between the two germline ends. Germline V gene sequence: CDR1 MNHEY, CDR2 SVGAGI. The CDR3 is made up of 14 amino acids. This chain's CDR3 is CASSYGPRNTEAFF. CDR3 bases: TGTGCCAGCAGTTACGGGCCGCGGAACACTGAAGCTTTCTTT.

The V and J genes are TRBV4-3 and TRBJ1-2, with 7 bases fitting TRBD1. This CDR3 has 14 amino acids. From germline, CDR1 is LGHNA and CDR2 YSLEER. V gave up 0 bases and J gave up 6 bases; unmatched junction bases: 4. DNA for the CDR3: TGCGCCAGCAGCCAAGAGGAGGGGGCCAATGGCTACACCTTC. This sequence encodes CASSQEEGANGYTF.

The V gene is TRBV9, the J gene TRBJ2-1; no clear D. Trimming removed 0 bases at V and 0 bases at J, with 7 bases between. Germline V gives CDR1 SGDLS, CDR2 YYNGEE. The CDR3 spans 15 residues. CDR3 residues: CASSVAKGSYNEQFF. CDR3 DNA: TGTGCCAGCAGCGTAGCCAAAGGCTCCTACAATGAGCAGTTCTTC.

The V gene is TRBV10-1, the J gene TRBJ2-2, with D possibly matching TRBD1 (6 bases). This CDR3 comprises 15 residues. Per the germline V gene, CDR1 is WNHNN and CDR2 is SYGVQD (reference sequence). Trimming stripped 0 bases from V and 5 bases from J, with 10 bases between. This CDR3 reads CASSESTGGTGELFF. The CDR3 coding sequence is TGCGCCAGCAGTGAGTCGACAGGTGGGACCGGGGAGCTGTTTTTT.

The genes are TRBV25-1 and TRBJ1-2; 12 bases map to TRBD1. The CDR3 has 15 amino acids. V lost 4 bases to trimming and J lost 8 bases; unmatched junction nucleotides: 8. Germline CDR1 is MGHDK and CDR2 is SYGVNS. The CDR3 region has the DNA TGTGCCAGCAGTGTCTCCGGGACAGGGGGCAGAGGCTACACCTTC. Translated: CASSVSGTGGRGYTF.